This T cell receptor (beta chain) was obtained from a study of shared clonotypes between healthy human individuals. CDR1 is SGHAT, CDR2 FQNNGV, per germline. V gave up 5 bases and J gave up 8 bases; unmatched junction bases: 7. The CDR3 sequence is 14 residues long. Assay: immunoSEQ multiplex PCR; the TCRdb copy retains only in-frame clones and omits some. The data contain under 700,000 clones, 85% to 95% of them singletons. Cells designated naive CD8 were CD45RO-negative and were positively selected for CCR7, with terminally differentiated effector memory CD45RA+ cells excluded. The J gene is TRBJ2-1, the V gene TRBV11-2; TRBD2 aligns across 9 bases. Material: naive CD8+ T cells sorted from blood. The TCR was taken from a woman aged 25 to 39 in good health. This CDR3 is CASSPFIAGDEQFF. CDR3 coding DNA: TGTGCCAGCAGCCCATTTATAGCGGGAGATGAGCAGTTCTTC.